A selection of T cell receptor beta chains follows, all from one sample in a study of T cells in Graves' hyperthyroidism and ophthalmopathy. TCRdb processed the multiplex PCR reads anew with MiXCR; each CDR3 protein has one entry. The table has about 400,000 distinct CDR3 sequences, over 12% seen once. Sequencing input: blood. These receptor sequences come from a man between 18 and 29 years old with Graves' ophthalmopathy. CDR3s include the opening cysteine and the closing phenylalanine or tryptophan. The order of the fields is D gene, clone size, V gene, J gene, CDR3 DNA, CDR3 protein. A D gene is named only where the DNA matches it firmly. Clone size, where shown, is once, few, many, or a class for clones that have expanded.

-	many	TRBV2	TRBJ1-2	TGTGCCAGCAGTGAAGGGGGGATCTATGGCTACACCTTC	CASSEGGIYGYTF
TRBD1	many	TRBV30	TRBJ2-5	TGTGCCTGGGACACAGGGGCAGAGACCCAGTACTTC	CAWDTGAETQYF
-	-	TRBV15	TRBJ2-1	TGTGCCGCCAGCAGAGGGGGTGGCGATGAGCAGTTCTTC	CAASRGGGDEQFF
TRBD1	-	TRBV6-2/TRBV6-3	TRBJ2-2	TGTGCCAGCAGTTACCGACAGGGGGTGGCCGGGGAGCTGTTTTTT	CASSYRQGVAGELFF
-	many	TRBV30	TRBJ2-7	TGTGCCTGGAGTGGGGGGGCTCGGCCCCTCTACGAGCAGTACTTC	CAWSGGARPLYEQYF
TRBD2	many	TRBV6-1	TRBJ2-7	TGTGCCAGCAGACCCAGCGGGAGTAAATGGGAGCAGTACTTC	CASRPSGSKWEQYF
-	many	TRBV2	TRBJ2-3	TGTGCCAGCATTCAATCCTTAGATACGCAGTATTTT	CASIQSLDTQYF
TRBD1	few	TRBV18	TRBJ2-1	TGTGCCAGCTCAACCTTACAGGGGCGGGAGCAGTTCTTC	CASSTLQGREQFF
-	many	TRBV24-1	TRBJ2-3	TGTGCCACCAGTGATTTCCCAGATACGCAGTATTTT	CATSDFPDTQYF
-	-	TRBV5-4	TRBJ2-7	TGTGCCAGCAGCTTGGATCTAGCCCCCCTAGAGCGACAGTACTTC	CASSLDLAPLERQYF
-	many	TRBV10-2	TRBJ2-7	TGCGCCAGCAGTGAGTCGATAGTTTCCTACGAGCAGTACTTC	CASSESIVSYEQYF
-	few	TRBV24-1	TRBJ2-5	TGTGCCACCAGTGATAAGACGGACCAAGAGACCCAGTACTTC	CATSDKTDQETQYF
-	few	TRBV7-8	TRBJ1-4	TGTGCCAGCAGCTTACCCTTCGGGGTGGGCAATGAAAAACTGTTTTTT	CASSLPFGVGNEKLFF
-	many	TRBV11-2	TRBJ2-3	TGTGCCAGCAGCTTAAGCTCAAGCACAGATACGCAGTATTTT	CASSLSSSTDTQYF
-	many	TRBV6-5	TRBJ1-6	TGTGCCAGCAGTTACTCCGCAGGGGAGGTTAATTCACCCCTCCACTTT	CASSYSAGEVNSPLHF
-	many	TRBV11-2	TRBJ2-7	TGTGCCAGCAGCCCTGTCCGGGAGTACTCCTACGAGCAGTACTTC	CASSPVREYSYEQYF
TRBD2	few	TRBV4-1	TRBJ2-7	TGCGCCAGCAGCCCGGCGGGGGGCCGTCCCTCATACGAGCAGTACTTC	CASSPAGGRPSYEQYF
-	-	TRBV19	TRBJ1-2	TGTGCCAGTAAGGTCGGCACGGGAAACTATGGCTACACCTTC	CASKVGTGNYGYTF
-	many	TRBV5-1	TRBJ2-7	TGCGCCAGCAGCCAAAGGGACGGATTCTACGAGCAGTACTTC	CASSQRDGFYEQYF
TRBD1	few	TRBV10-3	TRBJ1-5	TGTGCCATCAGTGAGTCCCAGGGGGATCAGCCCCAGCATTTT	CAISESQGDQPQHF
TRBD2	many	TRBV7-3	TRBJ2-1	TGTGCCAGCAGCTCCCGCCTTCGGAGCGGGAGAGCGAATGAGCAGTTCTTC	CASSSRLRSGRANEQFF
TRBD1	many	TRBV6-1	TRBJ1-2	TGTGCCAGCAGTGAATGGGGTGGCGCAGGGGGCTATTATGGCTACACCTTC	CASSEWGGAGGYYGYTF
TRBD1	many	TRBV7-6	TRBJ1-2	TGTGCCAGCAGCCCTAGTGGGACAGACGGTGAGGGCTACACCTTC	CASSPSGTDGEGYTF
-	few	TRBV7-9	TRBJ2-6	TGTGCCAGCAGCTCAATCGGGGCTGGGGCCAACGTCCTGACTTTC	CASSSIGAGANVLTF
-	many	TRBV30	TRBJ2-1	TGTGCCTGGACGCTTCTGGCCCATGAGCAGTTCTTC	CAWTLLAHEQFF
-	-	TRBV4-1	TRBJ2-1	TGCGCCAGCAGCCAAGATGAGGGGGGGGCGTTGAATGCTGAGCAGTTCTTC	CASSQDEGGALNAEQFF
-	-	TRBV7-6	TRBJ1-5	TGTGCCAGCAGCCCCGGGAGTCAGGGCTGGAATCAGCCCCAGCATTTT	CASSPGSQGWNQPQHF
-	-	TRBV14	TRBJ1-1	TGTGCCAGCAGCCTCAAGTCGGCCGTTAACACTGAAGCTTTCTTT	CASSLKSAVNTEAFF
-	many	TRBV6-2/TRBV6-3	TRBJ2-7	TGTGCCAGCAGCTACCCCTTCCGGGACGAGGAATACGAGCAGTACTTC	CASSYPFRDEEYEQYF
-	many	TRBV6-2/TRBV6-3	TRBJ2-5	TGTGCCAGCAGAATCTCAGGGCAAGAGACCCAGTACTTC	CASRISGQETQYF
-	many	TRBV12-3/TRBV12-4	TRBJ1-1	TGTGCCAGCAGTTTGTGGCAGGGGAACGCTGAAGCTTTCTTT	CASSLWQGNAEAFF
TRBD1	many	TRBV27	TRBJ1-2	TGTGCCAGCAGTTCAACAGGGGGCGCGGAGGGCTACACCTTC	CASSSTGGAEGYTF
-	many	TRBV4-1	TRBJ2-5	TGCGCCAGCAGCCAAGACGCTAGCCTCCAAGAGACCCAGTACTTC	CASSQDASLQETQYF
-	-	TRBV9	TRBJ1-2	TGTGCCAGCAGCGCAGTAGGTCTACAGAACTATGGCTACACCTTC	CASSAVGLQNYGYTF